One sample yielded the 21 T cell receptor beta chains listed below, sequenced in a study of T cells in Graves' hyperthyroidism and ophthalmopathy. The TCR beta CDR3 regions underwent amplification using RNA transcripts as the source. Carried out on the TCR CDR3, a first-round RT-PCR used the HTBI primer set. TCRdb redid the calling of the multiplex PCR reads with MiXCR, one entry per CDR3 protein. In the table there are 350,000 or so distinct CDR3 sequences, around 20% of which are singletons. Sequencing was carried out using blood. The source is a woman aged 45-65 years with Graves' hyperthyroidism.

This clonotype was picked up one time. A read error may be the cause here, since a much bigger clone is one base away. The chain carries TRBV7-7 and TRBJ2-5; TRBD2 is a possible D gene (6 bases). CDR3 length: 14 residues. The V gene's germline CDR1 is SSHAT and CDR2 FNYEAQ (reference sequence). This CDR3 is CASSLVGGLETRYF. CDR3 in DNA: TGTGCTAGCAGCTTAGTTGGGGGGTTGGAGACCCGGTACTTC.

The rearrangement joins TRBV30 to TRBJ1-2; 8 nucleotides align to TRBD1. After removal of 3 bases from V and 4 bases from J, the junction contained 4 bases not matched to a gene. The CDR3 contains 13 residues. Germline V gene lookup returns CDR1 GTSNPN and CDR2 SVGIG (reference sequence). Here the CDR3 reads CAWRTGASYGYTF. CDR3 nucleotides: TGTGCCTGGAGGACAGGGGCCTCCTATGGCTACACCTTC.

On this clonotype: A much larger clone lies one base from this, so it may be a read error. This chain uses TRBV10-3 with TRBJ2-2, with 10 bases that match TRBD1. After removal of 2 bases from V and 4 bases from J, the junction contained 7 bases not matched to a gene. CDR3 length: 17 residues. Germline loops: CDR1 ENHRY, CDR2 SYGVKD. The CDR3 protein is CAISEPGQGVFTGELFF. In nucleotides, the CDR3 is TGTGCCATCAGTGAGCCAGGACAGGGGGTGTTCACCGGGGAGCTGTTTTTT.

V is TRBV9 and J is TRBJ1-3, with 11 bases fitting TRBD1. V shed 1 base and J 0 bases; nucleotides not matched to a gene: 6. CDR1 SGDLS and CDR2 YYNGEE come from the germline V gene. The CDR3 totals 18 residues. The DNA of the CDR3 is TGTGCCAGCAGCGTACGGACAGGGGGCCCTAGCTCTGGAAACACCATATATTTT. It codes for CASSVRTGGPSSGNTIYF.

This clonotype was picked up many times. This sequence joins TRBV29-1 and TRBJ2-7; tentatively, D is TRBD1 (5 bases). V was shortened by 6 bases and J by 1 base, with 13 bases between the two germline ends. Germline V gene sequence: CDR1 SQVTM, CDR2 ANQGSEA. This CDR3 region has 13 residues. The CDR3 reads CSVQVTASYEQYF. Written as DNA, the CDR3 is TGCAGCGTCCAAGTGACAGCTTCCTACGAGCAGTACTTC.

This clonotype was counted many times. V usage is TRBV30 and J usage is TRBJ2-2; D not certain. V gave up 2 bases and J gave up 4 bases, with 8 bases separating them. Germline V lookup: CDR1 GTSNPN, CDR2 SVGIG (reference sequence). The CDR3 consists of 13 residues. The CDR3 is CAWSIGVTGELFF. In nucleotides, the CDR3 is TGTGCCTGGAGTATTGGGGTCACCGGGGAGCTGTTTTTT.

CDR3 bases: TGTGCCAGCAGGGGAGGGCGGCTGAGCTCCTACAATGAGCAGTTCTTC. Translated, it gives CASRGGRLSSYNEQFF. V is TRBV6-2 or TRBV6-3 and J is TRBJ2-1; 7 nucleotides match TRBD2. CDR1 is MNHEY and CDR2 is SVGEGT in the germline V gene. J was trimmed by 0 bases and V by 6 bases; bases with no gene match: 8. The CDR3 consists of 16 residues.

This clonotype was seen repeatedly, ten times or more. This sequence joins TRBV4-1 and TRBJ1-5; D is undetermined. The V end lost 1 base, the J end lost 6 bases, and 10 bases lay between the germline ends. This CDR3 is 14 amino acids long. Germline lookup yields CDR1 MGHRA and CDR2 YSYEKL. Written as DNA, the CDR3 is TGCGCCAGCAGCCAAGGAGTATTGCGTCAGCCCCAGCATTTT. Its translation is CASSQGVLRQPQHF.

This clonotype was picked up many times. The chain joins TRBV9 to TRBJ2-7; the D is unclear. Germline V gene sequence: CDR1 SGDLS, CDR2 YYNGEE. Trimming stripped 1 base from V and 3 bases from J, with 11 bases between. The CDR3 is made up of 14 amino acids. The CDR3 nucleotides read TGTGCCAGCAGCGTACCCCTAAAGGGCTACGAGCAGTACTTC. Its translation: CASSVPLKGYEQYF.

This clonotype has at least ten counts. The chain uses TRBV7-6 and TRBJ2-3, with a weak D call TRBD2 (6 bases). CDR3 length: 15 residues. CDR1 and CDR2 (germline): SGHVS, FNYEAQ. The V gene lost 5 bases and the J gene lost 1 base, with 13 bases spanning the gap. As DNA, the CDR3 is TGTGCCAGCAGCCTTGGTGCGGGGCGCACAGATACGCAGTATTTT. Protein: CASSLGAGRTDTQYF.

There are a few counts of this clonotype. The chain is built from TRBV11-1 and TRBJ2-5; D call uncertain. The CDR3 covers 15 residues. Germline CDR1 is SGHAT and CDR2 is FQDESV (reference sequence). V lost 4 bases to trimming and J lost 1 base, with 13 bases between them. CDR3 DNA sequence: TGTGCCAGCAGCTCGCGCAGGAGAAGCCAAGAGACCCAGTACTTC. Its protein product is CASSSRRRSQETQYF.

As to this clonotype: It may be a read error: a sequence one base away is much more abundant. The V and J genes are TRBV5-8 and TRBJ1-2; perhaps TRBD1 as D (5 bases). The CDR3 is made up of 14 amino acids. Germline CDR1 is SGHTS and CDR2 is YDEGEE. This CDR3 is CASRITGVNHGYTF. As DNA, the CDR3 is TGTGCCAGCAGAATTACAGGTGTTAACCATGGCTACACCTTC.

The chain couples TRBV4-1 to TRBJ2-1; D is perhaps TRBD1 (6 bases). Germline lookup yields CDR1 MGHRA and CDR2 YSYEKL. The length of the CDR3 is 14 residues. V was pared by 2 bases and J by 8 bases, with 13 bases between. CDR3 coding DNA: TGCGCCAGCAGCCAACTCGAACAGGGCCATGAGCAGTTCTTC. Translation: CASSQLEQGHEQFF.

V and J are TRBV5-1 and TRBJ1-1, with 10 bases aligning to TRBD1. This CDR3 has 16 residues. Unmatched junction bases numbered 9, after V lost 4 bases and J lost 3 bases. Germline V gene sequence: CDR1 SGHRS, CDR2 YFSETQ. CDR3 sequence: CASSPLTGGADTEAFF. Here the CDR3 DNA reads TGCGCCAGCAGCCCGCTGACAGGGGGCGCCGACACTGAAGCTTTCTTT.

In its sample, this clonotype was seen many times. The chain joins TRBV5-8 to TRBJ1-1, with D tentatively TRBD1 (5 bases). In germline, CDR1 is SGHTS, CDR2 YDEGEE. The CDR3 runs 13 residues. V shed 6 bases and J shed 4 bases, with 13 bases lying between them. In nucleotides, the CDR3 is TGTGCCAGCATCCTCACGAGGGGCACTGAAGCTTTCTTT. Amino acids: CASILTRGTEAFF.

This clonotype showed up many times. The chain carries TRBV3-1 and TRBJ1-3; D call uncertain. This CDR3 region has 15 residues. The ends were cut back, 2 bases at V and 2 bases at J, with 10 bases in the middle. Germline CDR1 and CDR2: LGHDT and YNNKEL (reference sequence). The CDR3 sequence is CASSQSSGAGNTIYF. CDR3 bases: TGTGCCAGCAGCCAATCTTCTGGGGCTGGAAACACCATATATTTT. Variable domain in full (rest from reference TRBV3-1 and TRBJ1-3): DTAVSQTPKYLVTQMGNDKSIKCEQNLGHDTMYWYKQDSKKFLKIMFSYNNKELIINETVPNRFSPKSPDKAHLNLHINSLELGDSAVYFCASSQSSGAGNTIYFGEGSWLTVV.

CDR3 in DNA: TGCGCCAGCAGACCCGGGACAGGGGGAAACACCATATATTTT. It yields the protein CASRPGTGGNTIYF. This chain links TRBV10-2 with TRBJ1-3; 9 nucleotides align to TRBD1. The germline CDR1 and CDR2 sequences are WSHSY and SAAADI. The length of the CDR3 is 14 residues. V lost 6 bases and J lost 4; bases outside the gene matches: 4.

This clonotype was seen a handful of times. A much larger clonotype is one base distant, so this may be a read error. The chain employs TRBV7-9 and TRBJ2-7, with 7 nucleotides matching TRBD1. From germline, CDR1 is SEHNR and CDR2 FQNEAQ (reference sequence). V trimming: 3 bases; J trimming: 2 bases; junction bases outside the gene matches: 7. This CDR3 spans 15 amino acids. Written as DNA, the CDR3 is TGTGCCAGCAGCTTCCGGGACAGCAGTACCTACGAGCAGTACTTC. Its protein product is CASSFRDSSTYEQYF.

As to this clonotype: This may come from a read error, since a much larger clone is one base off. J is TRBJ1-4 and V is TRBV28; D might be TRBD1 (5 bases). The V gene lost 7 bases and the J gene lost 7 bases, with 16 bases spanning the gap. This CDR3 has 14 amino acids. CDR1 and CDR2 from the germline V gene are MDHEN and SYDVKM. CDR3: CASIPGTPAEKLFF. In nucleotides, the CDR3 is TGTGCCAGCATCCCCGGGACCCCGGCTGAAAAACTGTTTTTT.

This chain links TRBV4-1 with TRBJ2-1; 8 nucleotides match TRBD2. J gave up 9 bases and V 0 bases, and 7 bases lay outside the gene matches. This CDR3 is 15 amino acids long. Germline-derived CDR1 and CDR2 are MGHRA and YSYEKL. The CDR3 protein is CASSQDPSGSIEQFF. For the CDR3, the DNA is TGCGCCAGCAGCCAAGACCCGAGCGGGAGTATTGAGCAGTTCTTC.

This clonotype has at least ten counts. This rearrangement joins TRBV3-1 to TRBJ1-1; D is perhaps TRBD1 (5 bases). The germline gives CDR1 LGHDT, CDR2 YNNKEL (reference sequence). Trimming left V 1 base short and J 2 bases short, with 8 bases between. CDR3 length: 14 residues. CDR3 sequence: CASSQGTSNTEAFF. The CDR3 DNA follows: TGTGCCAGCAGCCAAGGGACAAGCAACACTGAAGCTTTCTTT.